This TCR beta chain was captured by sequencing in a study of blood T cell repertoires in COVID-19. Looking at the study overall: From T cells, B-cell-depleted T cells, or PBMCs came the material, which was cDNA or gDNA.

Germline CDR1 SGHDT, CDR2 YYEEEE. There are 12 residues in the CDR3. This clone was counted a few times. At one end, the junction sequence differs from germline, possibly due to a read error. In the study's own analysis: Estimates of nucleated cell counts were drawn from the amplification of reference gene primers. Using immunoSEQ multiplex PCR, the repertoire was profiled, and TCRdb retains in-frame clones only, with some absent. V and J calls and clone size are those listed in that table; D and trimming were worked out from the DNA. The table shows under 250,000 clones, with roughly four fifths occurring only once.

The chain recombines TRBV5-6 with TRBJ2-7; 7 bases align to TRBD2. Sequenced input: peripheral blood. The TCR sequence derives from a man between 45 and 60 years old with active or convalescent COVID-19. CDR3 region: CASSLGDYGQYF. CDR3 bases: TGTGCCAGCAGCCTGGGGGACTACGGGCAGTACTTC.